This T cell receptor (beta chain) came from a study of T cell responses to AZD1222 COVID-19 vaccine. The method was immunoSEQ multiplex PCR; TCRdb's version includes in-frame clones alone and lacks a portion of them. In the table there are about 120,000 clones, roughly nine tenths of which are singletons. The study, taken as a whole, reports: Sampling captured repertoires only after the peak T cell response. Baseline seropositivity occurred in only a handful of AZD1222 recipients. Most donors were white British, females outnumbered males, and clonal diversity was possibly underestimated.

The CDR3 contains 13 residues. The germline CDR1 and CDR2 sequences are SQVTM and ANQGSEA. Trimming shortened V by 4 bases and J by 0 bases, and 7 bases separated the two germline ends. To note about this clone: Its antigen is currently unknown.

This chain joins TRBV29-1 and TRBJ2-1, with D tentatively TRBD1 (5 bases). The input for sequencing was peripheral blood, taken 28 days after the second AZD1222 dose. The sequence was collected from an adult who received the AZD1222 COVID-19 vaccine. CDR3 sequence (DNA): TGCAGCGTTGGGACATTCTCCTACAATGAGCAGTTCTTC. Translated: CSVGTFSYNEQFF.